A single sample gave rise to the 2 T cell receptor beta chains below, sequenced in a study of CD8 T cells in Susac syndrome. After extraction with the RNeasy kit, about 0.5 to 1 ug of the RNA was reverse transcribed using random hexamers. One entry per CDR3 protein results from TCRdb running MiXCR on the immunoSEQ multiplex PCR reads. Of about 300,000 distinct CDR3 sequences listed, around 89% are singletons. Sequenced: CD8+ T cells from PBMCs. The receptors shown here come from a human donor with multiple sclerosis.

The chain couples TRBV4-3 to TRBJ1-6; tentatively, D is TRBD1 (5 bases). V lost 0 bases and J lost 9, with 15 bases in between. The CDR3 has 16 residues. Germline lookup yields CDR1 LGHNA and CDR2 YSLEER. The CDR3 DNA is TGCGCCAGCAGCCAAGATCTGAGGGGTTTCGGTTCACCCCTCCACTTT. As protein: CASSQDLRGFGSPLHF.

The chain couples TRBV7-9 to TRBJ1-1; D perhaps matches TRBD1 (5 bases). Per the germline V gene, CDR1 is SEHNR and CDR2 is FQNEAQ (reference sequence). The CDR3 has 14 amino acids. The V end lost 5 bases, the J end lost 2 bases, and 12 bases lay between the germline ends. CDR3 sequence reads: CASSVIQGNTEAFF. CDR3 nucleotide sequence: TGTGCCAGCAGCGTGATTCAGGGTAACACTGAAGCTTTCTTT.